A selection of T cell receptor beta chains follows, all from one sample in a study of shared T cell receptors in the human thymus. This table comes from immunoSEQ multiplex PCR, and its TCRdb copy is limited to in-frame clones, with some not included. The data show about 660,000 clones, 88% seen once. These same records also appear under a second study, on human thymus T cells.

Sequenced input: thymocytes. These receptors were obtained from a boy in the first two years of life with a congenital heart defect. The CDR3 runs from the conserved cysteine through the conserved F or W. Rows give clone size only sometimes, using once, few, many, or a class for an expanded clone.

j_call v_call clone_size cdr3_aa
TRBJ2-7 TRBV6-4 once CASSDVPVGGSTWEQQYF
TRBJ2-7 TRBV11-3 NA CASSRASGRAVYF
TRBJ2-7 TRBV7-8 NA CASSLEFWGASYEQYF
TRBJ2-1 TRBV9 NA CASSVDTPGLGAQFF
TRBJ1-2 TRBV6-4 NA CASSEIPQARFNGYTF
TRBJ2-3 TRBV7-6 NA CASSLISGSRVTQYF
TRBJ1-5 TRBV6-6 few CASSPWGDQEPQHF
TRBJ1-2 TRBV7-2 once CASSFATENYGYTF
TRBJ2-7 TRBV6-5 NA CASSYGLATYEQYF
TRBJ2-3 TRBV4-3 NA CASSQTSGSLGDTQYF
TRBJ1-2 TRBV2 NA CASSEGQNYRGYTF
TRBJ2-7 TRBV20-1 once CSASGYEQYF